This T cell receptor (beta chain) emerged from a study of cytomegalovirus exposure and HLA in healthy donors. Study-wide results and caveats: According to the study, 160 or so TCR beta chains were cytomegalovirus-associated. One cluster of highly shared sequence variants probably arose as a sequencing artifact. Despite most TCR sequences being rare, some public TCRs occurred in many donors.

Researchers ran the PCR with 60 Vbeta and 13 Jbeta primers. Sequenced by immunoSEQ multiplex PCR; TCRdb stores in-frame clones only, minus some. The table lists 90,000 to 150,000 clones, roughly 65% of them singletons. Turning to this clone: Its antigen is unidentified.

From germline, CDR1 is SGHRS and CDR2 YFSETQ. The CDR3 consists of 13 residues. V lost 4 bases and J lost 6, with 12 bases in between. This clonotype originated in a man aged 40-49 years in good health and CMV-seropositive. The rearrangement links TRBV5-1 to TRBJ2-3, with D maybe TRBD2 (5 bases). What was sequenced was PBMCs. This CDR3 reads CASSVREFDTQYF. The CDR3 coding sequence is TGCGCCAGCAGCGTGAGGGAATTCGATACGCAGTATTTT.